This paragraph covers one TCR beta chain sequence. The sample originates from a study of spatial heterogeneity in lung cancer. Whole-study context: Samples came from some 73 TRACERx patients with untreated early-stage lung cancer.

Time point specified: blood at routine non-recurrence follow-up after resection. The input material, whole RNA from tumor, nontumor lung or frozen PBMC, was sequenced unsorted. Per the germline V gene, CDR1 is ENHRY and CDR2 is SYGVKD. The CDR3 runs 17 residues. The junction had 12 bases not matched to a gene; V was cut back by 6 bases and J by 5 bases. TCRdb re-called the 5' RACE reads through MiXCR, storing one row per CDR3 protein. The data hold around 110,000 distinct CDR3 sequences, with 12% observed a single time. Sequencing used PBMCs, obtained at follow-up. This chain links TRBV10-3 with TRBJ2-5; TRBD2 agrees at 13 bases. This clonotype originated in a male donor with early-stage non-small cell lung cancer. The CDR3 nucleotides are TGTGCCATCAGAGAAGGAAGGACTAGCGGGGGTTACGAGACCCAGTACTTC. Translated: CAIREGRTSGGYETQYF.